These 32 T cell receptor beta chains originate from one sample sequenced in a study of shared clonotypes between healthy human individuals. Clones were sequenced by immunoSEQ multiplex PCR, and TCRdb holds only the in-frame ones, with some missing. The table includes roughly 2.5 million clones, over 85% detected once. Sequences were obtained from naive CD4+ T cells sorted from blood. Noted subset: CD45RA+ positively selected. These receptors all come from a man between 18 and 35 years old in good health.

The CDR3 nucleotides read TGTGCCAGCAGCCAAGTCGGGGGTAGGACCTCTGGGGCCAACGTCCTGACTTTC. The encoded protein is CASSQVGGRTSGANVLTF. V is TRBV4-2 and J is TRBJ2-6; perhaps TRBD2 as D (6 bases). This CDR3 has 18 residues. V shed 1 base and J shed 0 bases, with 13 bases lying between them. The germline V gene encodes CDR1 LGHNA and CDR2 YNFKEQ.

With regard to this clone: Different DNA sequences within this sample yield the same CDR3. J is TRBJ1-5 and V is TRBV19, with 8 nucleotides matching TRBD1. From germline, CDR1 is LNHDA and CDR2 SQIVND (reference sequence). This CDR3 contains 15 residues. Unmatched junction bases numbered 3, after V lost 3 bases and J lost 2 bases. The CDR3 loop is CASSIQQGGNQPQHF. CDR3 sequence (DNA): TGTGCCAGTAGTATTCAACAGGGGGGCAATCAGCCCCAGCATTTT.

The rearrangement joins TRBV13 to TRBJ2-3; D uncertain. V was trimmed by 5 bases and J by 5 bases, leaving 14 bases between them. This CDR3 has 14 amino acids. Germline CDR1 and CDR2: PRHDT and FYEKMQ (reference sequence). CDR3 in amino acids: CASSASPKLDTQYF. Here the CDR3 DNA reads TGTGCCAGCAGCGCGTCGCCAAAGCTAGATACGCAGTATTTT.

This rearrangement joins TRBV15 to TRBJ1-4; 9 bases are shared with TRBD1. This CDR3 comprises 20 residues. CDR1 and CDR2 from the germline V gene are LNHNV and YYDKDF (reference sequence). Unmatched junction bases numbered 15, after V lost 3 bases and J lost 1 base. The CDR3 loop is CATSRGRKTGGIETNEKLFF. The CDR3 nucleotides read TGTGCCACCAGCAGGGGCCGTAAGACAGGGGGGATCGAAACTAATGAAAAACTGTTTTTT.

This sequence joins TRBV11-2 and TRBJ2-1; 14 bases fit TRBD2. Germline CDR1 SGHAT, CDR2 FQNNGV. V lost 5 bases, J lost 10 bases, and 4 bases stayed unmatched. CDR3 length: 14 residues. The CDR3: CASSPGTSGGEQFF. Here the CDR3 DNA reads TGTGCCAGCAGCCCCGGGACTAGCGGGGGAGAGCAGTTCTTC.

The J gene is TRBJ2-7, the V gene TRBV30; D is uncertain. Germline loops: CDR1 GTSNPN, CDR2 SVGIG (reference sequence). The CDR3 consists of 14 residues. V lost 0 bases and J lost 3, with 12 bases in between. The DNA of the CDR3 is TGTGCCTGGAGTGTACATTCGGGCTACTACGAGCAGTACTTC. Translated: CAWSVHSGYYEQYF. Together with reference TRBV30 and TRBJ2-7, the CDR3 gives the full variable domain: SQTIHQWPATLVQPVGSPLSLECTVEGTSNPNLYWYRQAAGRGLQLLFYSVGIGQISSEVPQNLSASRPQDRQFILSSKKLLLSDSGFYLCAWSVHSGYYEQYFGPGTRLTVT.

CDR3 sequence: CASSRGAGDTQYF. DNA for the CDR3: TGTGCCAGCAGCCGGGGGGCCGGAGATACGCAGTATTTT. The J gene is TRBJ2-3, the V gene TRBV6-5; weak D call: TRBD2 (7 bases). Germline CDR1 reads MNHEY; CDR2 reads SVGAGI. Trimming pared 6 bases from V and 5 bases from J, leaving 12 bases between. This CDR3 spans 13 amino acids.

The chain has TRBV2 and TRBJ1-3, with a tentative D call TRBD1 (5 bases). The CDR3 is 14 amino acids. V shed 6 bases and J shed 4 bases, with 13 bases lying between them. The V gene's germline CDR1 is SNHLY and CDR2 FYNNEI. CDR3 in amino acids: CASRSSGPGNTIYF. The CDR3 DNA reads TGTGCCAGCAGATCATCGGGACCGGGAAACACCATATATTTT.

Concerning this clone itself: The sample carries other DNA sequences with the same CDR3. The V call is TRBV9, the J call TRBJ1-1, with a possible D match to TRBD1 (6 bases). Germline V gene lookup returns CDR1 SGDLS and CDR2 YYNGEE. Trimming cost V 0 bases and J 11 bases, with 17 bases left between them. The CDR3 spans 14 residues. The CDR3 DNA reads TGTGCCAGCAGCGTAGTAGAGACAGGTGGAGAGGCTTTCTTT. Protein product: CASSVVETGGEAFF.

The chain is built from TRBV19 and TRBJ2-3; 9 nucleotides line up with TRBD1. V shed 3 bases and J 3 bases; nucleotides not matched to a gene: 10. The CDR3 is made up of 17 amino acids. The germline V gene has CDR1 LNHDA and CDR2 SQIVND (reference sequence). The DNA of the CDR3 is TGTGCCAGTAGTATGGGAACAGGGGGCGTGGGTACAGATACGCAGTATTTT. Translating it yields CASSMGTGGVGTDTQYF.

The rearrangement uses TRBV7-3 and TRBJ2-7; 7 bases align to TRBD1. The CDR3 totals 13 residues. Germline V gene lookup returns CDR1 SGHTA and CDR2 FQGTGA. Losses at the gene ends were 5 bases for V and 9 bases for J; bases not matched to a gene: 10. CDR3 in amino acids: CASSQTVTGSQYF. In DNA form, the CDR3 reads TGTGCCAGCAGCCAAACCGTGACAGGGTCGCAGTACTTC.

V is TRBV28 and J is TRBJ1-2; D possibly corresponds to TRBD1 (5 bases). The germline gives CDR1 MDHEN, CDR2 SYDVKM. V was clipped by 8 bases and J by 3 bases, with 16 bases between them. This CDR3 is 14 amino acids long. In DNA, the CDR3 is TGTGCCAGCCGGGTGGCAGGGCAAGACTATGGCTACACCTTC. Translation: CASRVAGQDYGYTF.

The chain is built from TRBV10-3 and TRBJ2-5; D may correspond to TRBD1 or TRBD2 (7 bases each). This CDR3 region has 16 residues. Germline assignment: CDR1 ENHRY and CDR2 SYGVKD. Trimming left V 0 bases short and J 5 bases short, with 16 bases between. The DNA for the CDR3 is TGTGCCATCAGTGAGTCAGGGGGCGCGGGAGCGGAGACCCAGTACTTC. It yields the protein CAISESGGAGAETQYF.

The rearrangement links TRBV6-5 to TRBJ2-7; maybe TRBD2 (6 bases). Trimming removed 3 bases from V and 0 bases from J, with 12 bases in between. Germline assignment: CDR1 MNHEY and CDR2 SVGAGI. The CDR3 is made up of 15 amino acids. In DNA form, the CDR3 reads TGTGCCAGCAGTTATATCGGAGGGGCCTCCTACGAGCAGTACTTC. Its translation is CASSYIGGASYEQYF.

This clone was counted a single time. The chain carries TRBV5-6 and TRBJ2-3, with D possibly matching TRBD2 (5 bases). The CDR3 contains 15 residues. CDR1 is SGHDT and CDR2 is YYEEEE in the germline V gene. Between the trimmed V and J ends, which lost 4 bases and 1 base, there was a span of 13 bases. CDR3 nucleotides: TGTGCCAGCAGCCCCGGACGGGAAGGCACAGATACGCAGTATTTT. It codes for CASSPGREGTDTQYF.

CDR3 sequence (DNA): TGTGCCAGCAGCTTGCAGTCCACAGATACGCAGTATTTT. Translation gives CASSLQSTDTQYF. The rearrangement joins TRBV7-2 to TRBJ2-3; D unresolved. The V gene lost 3 bases and the J gene lost 2 bases, with 6 bases spanning the gap. Per germline, CDR1 SGHTA and CDR2 FQGNSA. This CDR3 has 13 amino acids.

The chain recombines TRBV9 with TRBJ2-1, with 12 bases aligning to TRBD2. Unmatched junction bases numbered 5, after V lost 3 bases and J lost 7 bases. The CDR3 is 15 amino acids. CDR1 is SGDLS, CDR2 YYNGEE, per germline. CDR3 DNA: TGTGCCAGCAGCGCCCGGACTAGCGGGGAGAATGAGCAGTTCTTC. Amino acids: CASSARTSGENEQFF.

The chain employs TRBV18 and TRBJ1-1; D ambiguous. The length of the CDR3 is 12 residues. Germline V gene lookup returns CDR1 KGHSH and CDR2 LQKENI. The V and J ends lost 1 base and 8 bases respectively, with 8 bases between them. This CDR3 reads CASSPLRQEAFF. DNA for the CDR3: TGTGCCAGCTCACCACTCAGGCAGGAAGCTTTCTTT.

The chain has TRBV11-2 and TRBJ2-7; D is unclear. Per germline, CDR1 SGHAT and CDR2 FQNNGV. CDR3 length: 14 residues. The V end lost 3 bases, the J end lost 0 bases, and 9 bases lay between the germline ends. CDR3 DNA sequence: TGTGCCAGCAGCTTGGTCGCAGGCTCCTACGAGCAGTACTTC. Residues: CASSLVAGSYEQYF.

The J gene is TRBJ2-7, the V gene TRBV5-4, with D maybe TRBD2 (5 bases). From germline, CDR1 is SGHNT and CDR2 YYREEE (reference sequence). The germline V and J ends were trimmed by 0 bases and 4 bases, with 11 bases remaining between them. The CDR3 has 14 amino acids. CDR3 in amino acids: CASSLAGLAYEQYF. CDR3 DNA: TGTGCCAGCAGCTTGGCTGGCTTAGCGTACGAGCAGTACTTC. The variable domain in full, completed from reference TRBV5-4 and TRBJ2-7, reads ETGVTQSPTHLIKTRGQQVTLRCSSQSGHNTVSWYQQALGQGPQFIFQYYREEENGRGNFPPRFSGLQFPNYSSELNVNALELDDSALYLCASSLAGLAYEQYFGPGTRLTVT.

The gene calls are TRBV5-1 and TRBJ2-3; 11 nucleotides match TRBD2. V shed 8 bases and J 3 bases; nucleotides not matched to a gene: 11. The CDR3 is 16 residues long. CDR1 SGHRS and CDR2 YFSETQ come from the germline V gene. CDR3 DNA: TGCGCCAGTCAACCTATGACTAGCGGGGCGACAGATACGCAGTATTTT. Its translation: CASQPMTSGATDTQYF.

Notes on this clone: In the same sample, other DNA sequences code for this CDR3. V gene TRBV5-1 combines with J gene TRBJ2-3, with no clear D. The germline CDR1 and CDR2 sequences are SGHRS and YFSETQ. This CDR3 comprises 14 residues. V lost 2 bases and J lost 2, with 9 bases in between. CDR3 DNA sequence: TGCGCCAGCAGCTTTGGGCAGGACACAGATACGCAGTATTTT. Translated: CASSFGQDTDTQYF.

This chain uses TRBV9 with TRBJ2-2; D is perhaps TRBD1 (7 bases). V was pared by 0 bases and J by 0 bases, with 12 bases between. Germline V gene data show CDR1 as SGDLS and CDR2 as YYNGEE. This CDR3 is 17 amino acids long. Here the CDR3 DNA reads TGTGCCAGCAGCGTAGCAGGGGGGCCCGCGAACACCGGGGAGCTGTTTTTT. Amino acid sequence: CASSVAGGPANTGELFF.

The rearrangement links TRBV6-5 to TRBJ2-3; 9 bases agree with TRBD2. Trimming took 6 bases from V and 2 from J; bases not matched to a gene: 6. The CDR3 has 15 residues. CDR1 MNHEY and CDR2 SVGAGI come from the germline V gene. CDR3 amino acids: CASRSLAGDTDTQYF. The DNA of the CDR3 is TGTGCCAGCAGGTCACTAGCGGGCGACACAGATACGCAGTATTTT.

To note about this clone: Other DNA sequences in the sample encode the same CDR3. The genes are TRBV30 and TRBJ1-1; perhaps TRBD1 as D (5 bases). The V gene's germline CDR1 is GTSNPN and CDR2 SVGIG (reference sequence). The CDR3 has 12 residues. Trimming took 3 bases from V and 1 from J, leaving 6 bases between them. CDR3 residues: CAWSQGNTEAFF. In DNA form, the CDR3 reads TGTGCCTGGAGCCAGGGGAACACTGAAGCTTTCTTT.

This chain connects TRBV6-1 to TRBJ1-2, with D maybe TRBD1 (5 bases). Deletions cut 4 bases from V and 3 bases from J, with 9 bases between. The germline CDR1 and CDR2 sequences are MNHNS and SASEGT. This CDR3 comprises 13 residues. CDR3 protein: CASSATDHYGYTF. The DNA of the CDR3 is TGTGCCAGCAGTGCGACAGATCACTATGGCTACACCTTC.

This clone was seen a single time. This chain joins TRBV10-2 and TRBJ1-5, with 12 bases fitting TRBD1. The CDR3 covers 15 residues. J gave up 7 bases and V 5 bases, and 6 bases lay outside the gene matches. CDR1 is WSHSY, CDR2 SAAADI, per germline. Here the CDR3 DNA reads TGCGCCAGCAGTCCCGGGACAGGGGGCTGGCAGCCCCAGCATTTT. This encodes CASSPGTGGWQPQHF.

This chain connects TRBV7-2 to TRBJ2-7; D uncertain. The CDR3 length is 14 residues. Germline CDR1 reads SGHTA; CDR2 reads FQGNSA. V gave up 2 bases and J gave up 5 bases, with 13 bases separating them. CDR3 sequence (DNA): TGTGCCAGCAGCTTAAATAGGGCGGAGAACGAGCAGTACTTC. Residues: CASSLNRAENEQYF.

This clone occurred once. CDR3 amino acids: CSVVPALRTSRNTEAFF. CDR3 bases: TGCAGCGTTGTCCCGGCGCTTAGGACCTCGAGGAACACTGAAGCTTTCTTT. The chain recombines TRBV29-1 with TRBJ1-1; D gene unclear. The CDR3 is made up of 17 amino acids. CDR1 is SQVTM and CDR2 is ANQGSEA in the germline V gene. Trimming removed 4 bases at V and 1 base at J, with 22 bases between.

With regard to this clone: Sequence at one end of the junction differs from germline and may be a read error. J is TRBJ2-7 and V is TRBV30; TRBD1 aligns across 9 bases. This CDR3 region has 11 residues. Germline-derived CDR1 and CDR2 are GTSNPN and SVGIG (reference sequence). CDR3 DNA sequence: TGTGCCTGGAGTGGCGGGACAGGGAGGATCTTC. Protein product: CAWSGGTGRIF. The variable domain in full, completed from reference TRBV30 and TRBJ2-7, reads SQTIHQWPATLVQPVGSPLSLECTVEGTSNPNLYWYRQAAGRGLQLLFYSVGIGQISSEVPQNLSASRPQDRQFILSSKKLLLSDSGFYLCAWSGGTGRIFGPGTRLTVT.

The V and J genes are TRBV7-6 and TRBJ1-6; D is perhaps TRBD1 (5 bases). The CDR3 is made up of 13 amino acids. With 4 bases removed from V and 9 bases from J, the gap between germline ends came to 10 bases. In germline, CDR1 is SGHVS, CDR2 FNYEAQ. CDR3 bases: TGTGCCAGCAGCTCGGGGGAAGGTTCACCCCTCCACTTT. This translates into CASSSGEGSPLHF.

Written as DNA, the CDR3 is TGTGCCAGCTCACCGTGGGAAATGAACACTGAAGCTTTCTTT. It translates to CASSPWEMNTEAFF. The rearrangement uses TRBV18 and TRBJ1-1; D uncertain. CDR3 length: 14 residues. The germline V gene encodes CDR1 KGHSH and CDR2 LQKENI. Trimming shortened V by 3 bases and J by 0 bases, and 8 bases separated the two germline ends.